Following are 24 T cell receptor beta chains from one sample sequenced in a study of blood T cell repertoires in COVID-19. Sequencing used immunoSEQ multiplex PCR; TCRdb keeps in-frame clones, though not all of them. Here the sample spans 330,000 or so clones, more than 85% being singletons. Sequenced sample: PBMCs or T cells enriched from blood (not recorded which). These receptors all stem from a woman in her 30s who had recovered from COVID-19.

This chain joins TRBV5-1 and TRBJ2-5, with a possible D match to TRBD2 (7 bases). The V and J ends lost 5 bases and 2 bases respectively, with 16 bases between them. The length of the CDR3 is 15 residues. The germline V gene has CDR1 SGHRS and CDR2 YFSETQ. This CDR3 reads CASRLLGGPQETQYF. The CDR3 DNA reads TGCGCCAGCAGGTTGTTGGGGGGGCCTCAAGAGACCCAGTACTTC.

This CDR3 reads CASSLRQGDGELFF. The DNA for the CDR3 is TGCGCCAGCAGCTTGAGGCAGGGGGACGGGGAGCTGTTTTTT. J is TRBJ2-2 and V is TRBV5-1; TRBD1 matches at 7 bases. Germline CDR1 SGHRS, CDR2 YFSETQ. The CDR3 is made up of 14 amino acids. The V segment lost 1 base and the J segment 7 bases; nucleotides outside the gene matches: 4.

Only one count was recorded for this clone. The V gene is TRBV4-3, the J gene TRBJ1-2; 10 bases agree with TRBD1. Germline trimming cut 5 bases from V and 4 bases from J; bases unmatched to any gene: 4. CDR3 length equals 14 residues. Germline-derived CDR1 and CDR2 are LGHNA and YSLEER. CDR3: CASSAGTGAYGYTF. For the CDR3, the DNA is TGCGCCAGCAGCGCCGGGACAGGGGCCTATGGCTACACCTTC.

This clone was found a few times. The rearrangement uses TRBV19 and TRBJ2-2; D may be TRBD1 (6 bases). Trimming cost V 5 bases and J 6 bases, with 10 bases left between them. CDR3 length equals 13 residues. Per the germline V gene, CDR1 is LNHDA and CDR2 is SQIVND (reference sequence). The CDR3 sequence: CASSYREAGELFF. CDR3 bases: TGTGCCAGTAGTTACAGGGAAGCCGGGGAGCTGTTTTTT.

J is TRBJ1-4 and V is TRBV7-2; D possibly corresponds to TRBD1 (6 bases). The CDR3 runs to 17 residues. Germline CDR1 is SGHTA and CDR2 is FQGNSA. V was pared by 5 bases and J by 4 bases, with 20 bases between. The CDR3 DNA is TGTGCCAGCAGCAGAACCAAGATGGACAGTCTTAATGAAAAACTGTTTTTT. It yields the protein CASSRTKMDSLNEKLFF. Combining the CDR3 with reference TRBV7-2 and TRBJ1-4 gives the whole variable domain GAGVSQSPSNKVTEKGKDVELRCDPISGHTALYWYRQSLGQGLEFLIYFQGNSAPDKSGLPSDRFSAERTGGSVSTLTIQRTQQEDSAVYLCASSRTKMDSLNEKLFFGSGTQLSVL.

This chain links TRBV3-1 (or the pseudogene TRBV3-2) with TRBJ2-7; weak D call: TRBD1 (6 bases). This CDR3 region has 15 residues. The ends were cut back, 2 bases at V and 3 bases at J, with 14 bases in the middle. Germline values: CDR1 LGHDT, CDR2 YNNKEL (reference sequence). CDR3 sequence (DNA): TGTGCCAGCAGCCAATTTGATGGCAGGGGCTACGAGCAGTACTTC. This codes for CASSQFDGRGYEQYF.

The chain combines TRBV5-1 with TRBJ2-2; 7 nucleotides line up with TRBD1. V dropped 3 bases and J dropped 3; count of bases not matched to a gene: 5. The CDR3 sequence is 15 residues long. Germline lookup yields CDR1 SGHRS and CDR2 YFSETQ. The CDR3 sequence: CASSYRGFDTGELFF. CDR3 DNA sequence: TGCGCCAGCAGCTACAGGGGATTTGACACCGGGGAGCTGTTTTTT. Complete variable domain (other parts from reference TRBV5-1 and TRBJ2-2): KAGVTQTPRYLIKTRGQQVTLSCSPISGHRSVSWYQQTPGQGLQFLFEYFSETQRNKGNFPGRFSGRQFSNSRSEMNVSTLELGDSALYLCASSYRGFDTGELFFGEGSRLTVL.

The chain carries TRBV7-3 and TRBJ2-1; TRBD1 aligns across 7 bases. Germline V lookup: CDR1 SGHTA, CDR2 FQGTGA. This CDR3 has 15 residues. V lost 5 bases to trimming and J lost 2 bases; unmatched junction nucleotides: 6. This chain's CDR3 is CASSPPGTAYNEQFF. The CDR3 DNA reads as TGTGCCAGCAGCCCCCCCGGGACAGCCTACAATGAGCAGTTCTTC.

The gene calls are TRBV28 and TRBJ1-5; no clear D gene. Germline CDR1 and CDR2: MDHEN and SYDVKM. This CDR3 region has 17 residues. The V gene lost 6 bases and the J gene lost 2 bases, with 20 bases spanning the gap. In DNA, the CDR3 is TGTGCCAGCAGCCCCGCGGGTGGCGGGTATGGCAATCAGCCCCAGCATTTT. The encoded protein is CASSPAGGGYGNQPQHF.

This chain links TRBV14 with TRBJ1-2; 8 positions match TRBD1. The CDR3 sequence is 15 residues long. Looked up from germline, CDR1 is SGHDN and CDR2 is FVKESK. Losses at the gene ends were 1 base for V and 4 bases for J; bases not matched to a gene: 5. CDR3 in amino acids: CASSQGLTGGYGYTF. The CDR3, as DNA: TGTGCCAGCAGCCAAGGCCTCACAGGGGGCTATGGCTACACCTTC. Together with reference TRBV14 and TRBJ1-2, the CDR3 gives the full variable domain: EAGVTQFPSHSVIEKGQTVTLRCDPISGHDNLYWYRRVMGKEIKFLLHFVKESKQDESGMPNNRFLAERTGGTYSTLKVQPAELEDSGVYFCASSQGLTGGYGYTFGSGTRLTVV.

The CDR3 DNA sequence: TGTGCCAGCAATACAGGGACAGGGAACACCGGGGAGCTGTTTTTT. Encoded protein: CASNTGTGNTGELFF. The chain couples TRBV2 to TRBJ2-2; 8 bases fit TRBD1. Per germline, CDR1 SNHLY and CDR2 FYNNEI. V was pared by 7 bases and J by 1 base, with 5 bases of the junction left unmatched. The CDR3 is made up of 15 amino acids.

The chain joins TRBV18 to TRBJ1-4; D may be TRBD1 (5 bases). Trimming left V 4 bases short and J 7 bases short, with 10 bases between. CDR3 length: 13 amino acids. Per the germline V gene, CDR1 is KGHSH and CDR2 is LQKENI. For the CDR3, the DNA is TGTGCCAGCTCACGGGGGGTCGGTGAAAAACTGTTTTTT. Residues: CASSRGVGEKLFF.

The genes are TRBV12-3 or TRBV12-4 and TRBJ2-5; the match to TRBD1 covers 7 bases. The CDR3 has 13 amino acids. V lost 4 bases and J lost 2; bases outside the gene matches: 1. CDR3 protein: CASSWTGQETQYF. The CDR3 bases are TGTGCCAGCAGTTGGACAGGACAAGAGACCCAGTACTTC.

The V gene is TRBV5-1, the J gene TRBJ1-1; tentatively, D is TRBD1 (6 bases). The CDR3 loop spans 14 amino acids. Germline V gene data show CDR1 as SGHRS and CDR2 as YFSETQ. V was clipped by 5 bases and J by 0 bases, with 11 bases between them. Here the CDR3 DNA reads TGCGCCAGCAGACCTGGACAGTTGAACACTGAAGCTTTCTTT. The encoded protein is CASRPGQLNTEAFF.

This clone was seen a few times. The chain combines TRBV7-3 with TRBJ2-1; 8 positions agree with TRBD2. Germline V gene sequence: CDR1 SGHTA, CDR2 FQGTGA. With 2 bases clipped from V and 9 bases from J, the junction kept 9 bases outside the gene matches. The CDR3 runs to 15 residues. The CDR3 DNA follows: TGTGCCAGCAGCTTATTCACAGACAGCGGGGGTGAGCAGTTCTTC. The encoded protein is CASSLFTDSGGEQFF.

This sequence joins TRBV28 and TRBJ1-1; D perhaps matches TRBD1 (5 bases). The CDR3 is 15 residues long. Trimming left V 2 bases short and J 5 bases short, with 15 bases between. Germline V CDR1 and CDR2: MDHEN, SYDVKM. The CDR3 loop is CASSLGGTVGTEAFF. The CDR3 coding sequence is TGTGCCAGCAGTTTAGGGGGGACGGTGGGGACTGAAGCTTTCTTT.

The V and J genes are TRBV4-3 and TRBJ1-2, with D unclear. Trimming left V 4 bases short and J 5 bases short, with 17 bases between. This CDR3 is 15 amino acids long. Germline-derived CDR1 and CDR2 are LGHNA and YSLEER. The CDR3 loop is CASSPAAGSPYGYTF. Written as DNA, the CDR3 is TGCGCCAGCAGCCCCGCCGCCGGGAGCCCGTATGGCTACACCTTC.

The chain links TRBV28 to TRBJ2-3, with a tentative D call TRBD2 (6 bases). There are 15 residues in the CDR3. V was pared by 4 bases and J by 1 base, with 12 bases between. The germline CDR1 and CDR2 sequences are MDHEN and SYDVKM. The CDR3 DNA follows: TGTGCCAGCAGTTCCCCGGCTAGCGGCACAGATACGCAGTATTTT. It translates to CASSSPASGTDTQYF.

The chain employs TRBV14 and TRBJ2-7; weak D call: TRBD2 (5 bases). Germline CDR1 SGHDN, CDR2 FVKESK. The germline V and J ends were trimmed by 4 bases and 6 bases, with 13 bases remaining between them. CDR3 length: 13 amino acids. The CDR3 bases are TGTGCCAGCAGCCTCCCGCGGGTGTTCGAGCAGTACTTC. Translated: CASSLPRVFEQYF.

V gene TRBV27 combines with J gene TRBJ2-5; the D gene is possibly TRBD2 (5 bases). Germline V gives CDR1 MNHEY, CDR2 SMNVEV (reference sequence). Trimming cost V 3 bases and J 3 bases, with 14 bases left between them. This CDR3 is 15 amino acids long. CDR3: CASSFVRAGKETQYF. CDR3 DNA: TGTGCCAGCAGTTTCGTGAGGGCAGGTAAAGAGACCCAGTACTTC.

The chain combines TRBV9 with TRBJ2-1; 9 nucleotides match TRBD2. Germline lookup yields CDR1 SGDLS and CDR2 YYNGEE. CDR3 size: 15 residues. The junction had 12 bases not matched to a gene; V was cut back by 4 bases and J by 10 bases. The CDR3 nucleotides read TGTGCCAGCAGCTCCGGGGCGGGAGGGCCACAAGAGCAGTTCTTC. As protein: CASSSGAGGPQEQFF.

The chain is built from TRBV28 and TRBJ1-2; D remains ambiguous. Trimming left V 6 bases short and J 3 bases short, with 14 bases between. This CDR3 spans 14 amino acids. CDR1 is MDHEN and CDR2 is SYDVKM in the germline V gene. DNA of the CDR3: TGTGCCAGCAGCCCCGGGGATCCTGACTATGGCTACACCTTC. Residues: CASSPGDPDYGYTF.

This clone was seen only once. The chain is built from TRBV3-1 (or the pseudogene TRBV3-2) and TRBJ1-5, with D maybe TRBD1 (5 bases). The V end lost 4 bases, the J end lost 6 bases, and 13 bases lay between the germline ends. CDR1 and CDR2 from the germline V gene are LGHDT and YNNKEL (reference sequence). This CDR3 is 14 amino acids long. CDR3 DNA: TGTGCCAGCAGCCGGACAACGTCCAGTCAGCCCCAGCATTTT. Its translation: CASSRTTSSQPQHF.

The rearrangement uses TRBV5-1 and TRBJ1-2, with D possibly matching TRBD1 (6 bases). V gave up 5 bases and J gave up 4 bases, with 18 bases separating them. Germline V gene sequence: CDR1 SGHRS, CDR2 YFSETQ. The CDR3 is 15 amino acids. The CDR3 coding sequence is TGCGCCAGCAGGGGCGGCAGGGGTCCTTTCTATGGCTACACCTTC. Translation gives CASRGGRGPFYGYTF. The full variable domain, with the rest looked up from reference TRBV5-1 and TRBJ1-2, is KAGVTQTPRYLIKTRGQQVTLSCSPISGHRSVSWYQQTPGQGLQFLFEYFSETQRNKGNFPGRFSGRQFSNSRSEMNVSTLELGDSALYLCASRGGRGPFYGYTFGSGTRLTVV.